These T cell receptor beta chains were read from a single sample in a study of T cells in Graves' hyperthyroidism and ophthalmopathy. TCRdb re-called the multiplex PCR reads with MiXCR, one entry per CDR3 protein. The sample yields 600,000 to 700,000 distinct CDR3 sequences, about 45% seen once. Sequencing input: peripheral blood or thyroid tissue (not recorded which). These receptor sequences come from an adult man with Graves' disease, either hyperthyroidism or ophthalmopathy (not recorded which). The CDR3 runs from the conserved cysteine through the conserved F or W. D genes are given only for firm matches. The listing skips clone size in some rows; elsewhere it reads once, few, many or a size class.

V gene	clone size	J gene	D gene	CDR3 protein	CDR3 DNA
TRBV25-1	-	TRBJ2-7	-	CASTPYHEQYF	TGTGCCAGCACCCCTTACCACGAGCAGTACTTC
TRBV20-1	-	TRBJ2-7	TRBD1	CSARNLTGGTPYEQYF	TGCAGTGCGAGGAACTTGACAGGGGGCACCCCCTACGAGCAGTACTTC
TRBV12-3/TRBV12-4	-	TRBJ2-7	TRBD2	CASSLELAGLDEQYF	TGTGCCAGCAGTCTCGAACTAGCGGGTCTGGACGAGCAGTACTTC
TRBV24-1	many	TRBJ2-7	-	CATSEESRDEQYF	TGTGCCACCAGTGAGGAGAGCAGGGACGAGCAGTACTTC
TRBV6-5	-	TRBJ2-2	TRBD2	CASSRTSGANTGELFF	TGTGCCAGCAGTCGGACTAGCGGTGCGAACACCGGGGAGCTGTTTTTT
TRBV20-1	-	TRBJ2-2	-	CSAARVRTGELFF	TGCAGCGCGGCTAGGGTTAGGACCGGGGAGCTGTTTTTT
TRBV11-3	-	TRBJ2-2	TRBD2	CASSPGTSGRAITGELFF	TGTGCCAGCAGCCCGGGGACTAGCGGGAGGGCCATCACCGGGGAGCTGTTTTTT
TRBV9	-	TRBJ1-2	-	CASSVELGLSYGYTF	TGTGCCAGCAGCGTTGAACTGGGGCTTAGCTATGGCTACACCTTC
TRBV7-9	few	TRBJ1-1	-	CASSQGQGRDTEAFF	TGTGCCAGCAGCCAAGGTCAGGGAAGGGACACTGAAGCTTTCTTT
TRBV7-9	few	TRBJ1-1	-	CASSTHPGYEAFF	TGTGCCAGCAGCACTCACCCGGGGTATGAAGCTTTCTTT
TRBV12-3/TRBV12-4	many	TRBJ1-1	TRBD1	CASSTGVRNTEAFF	TGTGCCAGCAGTACAGGGGTTCGGAACACTGAAGCTTTCTTT
TRBV20-1	-	TRBJ2-7	TRBD2	CSARPSGGSYEQYF	TGCAGTGCTAGGCCTAGCGGGGGCTCCTACGAGCAGTACTTC
TRBV15	-	TRBJ1-1	-	CATSRQGYDTEAFF	TGTGCCACCAGCAGACAGGGATACGACACTGAAGCTTTCTTT
TRBV19	many	TRBJ1-5	TRBD1	CASNDRGQPQHF	TGTGCCAGTAACGACAGGGGACAGCCCCAGCATTTT
TRBV20-1	-	TRBJ1-1	-	CSARDGYMNTEAFF	TGCAGTGCTAGAGACGGCTACATGAACACTGAAGCTTTCTTT
TRBV7-9	few	TRBJ1-2	-	CASSPGTFGYGYTF	TGTGCCAGCTCACCAGGGACTTTTGGCTATGGCTACACCTTC
TRBV2	few	TRBJ1-1	-	CASSSRSSNTEAFF	TGTGCCAGCAGTTCCCGCAGCTCGAACACTGAAGCTTTCTTT
TRBV7-9	few	TRBJ2-7	TRBD2	CASRRLAGVVEQYF	TGTGCCAGCAGACGACTAGCGGGAGTGGTAGAGCAGTACTTC
TRBV7-9	many	TRBJ1-1	-	CASRMGGLKGEAFF	TGTGCCAGCAGAATGGGGGGTTTGAAGGGTGAAGCTTTCTTT
TRBV5-1	many	TRBJ1-1	TRBD1	CASSLGTGEGNTEAFF	TGCGCCAGCAGCTTGGGTACAGGGGAGGGGAACACTGAAGCTTTCTTT
TRBV7-4	many	TRBJ1-4	-	CASSSTAYRDSNEKLFF	TGTGCCAGCAGCTCCACCGCGTACAGGGACTCTAATGAAAAACTGTTTTTT
TRBV12-3/TRBV12-4	many	TRBJ1-5	TRBD1	CASSPKQGAGNQPQHF	TGTGCCAGCAGTCCGAAACAGGGGGCAGGAAATCAGCCCCAGCATTTT
TRBV6-5	many	TRBJ1-5	-	CASSEGLQAGQPQHF	TGTGCCAGCAGTGAAGGTTTGCAGGCTGGTCAGCCCCAGCATTTT
TRBV29-1	-	TRBJ2-2	TRBD2	CSVELAGSTGELFF	TGCAGCGTTGAACTAGCGGGAAGCACCGGGGAGCTGTTTTTT
TRBV19	many	TRBJ2-6	TRBD1	CATRDRGGSGANVLTF	TGTGCCACCCGGGACAGGGGAGGCTCTGGGGCCAACGTCCTGACTTTC
TRBV4-1	few	TRBJ1-1	-	CASSQEGFFKTEAFF	TGTGCCAGCAGCCAAGAGGGGTTTTTCAAGACTGAAGCTTTCTTT
TRBV25-1	medium-sized	TRBJ2-5	-	CASSDESRDQETQYF	TGTGCCAGCAGTGACGAATCCAGGGACCAAGAGACCCAGTACTTC
TRBV7-2	few	TRBJ1-1	-	CASSHARINTEAFF	TGTGCCAGCAGCCACGCCCGAATCAACACTGAAGCTTTCTTT
TRBV19	-	TRBJ2-7	TRBD1	CASSRDRGQEYEQYF	TGTGCCAGTAGTAGGGACAGGGGGCAAGAATACGAGCAGTACTTC
TRBV7-2	-	TRBJ2-5	TRBD2	CASRNMAGGRETQYF	TGTGCCAGCAGAAACATGGCGGGGGGCCGGGAGACCCAGTACTTC
TRBV6-5	many	TRBJ2-6	-	CASTKGRGAGANVLTF	TGTGCCAGCACTAAGGGTAGGGGCGCTGGGGCCAACGTCCTGACTTTC
TRBV20-1	-	TRBJ2-7	-	CSARRGASSYEQYF	TGCAGTGCTAGACGGGGGGCGAGCTCCTACGAGCAGTACTTC
TRBV20-1	few	TRBJ2-7	-	CSAREKLSSYEQYF	TGCAGTGCTAGGGAAAAGTTGAGCTCCTACGAGCAGTACTTC
TRBV12-3/TRBV12-4	-	TRBJ1-2	-	CASSTKGQGSYHYTF	TGTGCCAGCAGTACCAAAGGACAAGGCTCCTATCACTACACCTTC
TRBV2	-	TRBJ2-2	TRBD2	CASSEAGGPTGELFF	TGTGCCAGCAGTGAAGCGGGAGGGCCCACCGGGGAGCTGTTTTTT
TRBV29-1	-	TRBJ2-7	-	CSASFSGPHEQYF	TGCAGCGCCAGTTTTAGCGGACCCCACGAGCAGTACTTC
TRBV7-9	-	TRBJ2-5	-	CASSQEVTKQETQYF	TGTGCCAGCAGCCAAGAGGTGACTAAACAAGAGACCCAGTACTTC
TRBV20-1	few	TRBJ1-2	-	CSARVGQNYGYTF	TGCAGTGCTAGAGTAGGCCAGAACTATGGCTACACCTTC
TRBV7-6	-	TRBJ2-5	-	CASSPRGSEGTQYF	TGTGCCAGCAGCCCCCGGGGGTCCGAAGGGACCCAGTACTTC
TRBV29-1	-	TRBJ2-1	-	CSVLRRDGHNEQFF	TGCAGCGTCCTCCGCCGGGACGGCCACAATGAGCAGTTCTTC
TRBV2	-	TRBJ1-2	-	CAGSVGPSGYGYTF	TGTGCCGGCAGTGTCGGCCCTAGCGGCTATGGCTACACCTTC
TRBV25-1	many	TRBJ1-4	-	CASSDRVATNEKLFF	TGTGCCAGCAGTGACAGGGTGGCGACTAATGAAAAACTGTTTTTT
TRBV19	few	TRBJ1-3	-	CASSVVSSSGNTIYF	TGTGCCAGTAGTGTTGTCAGCTCCTCTGGAAACACCATATATTTT
TRBV7-8	few	TRBJ2-7	TRBD2	CASKKGLSDEQYF	TGTGCCAGCAAAAAGGGACTAAGCGACGAGCAGTACTTC